This T cell receptor (beta chain) came from a study of Ad26.COV2.S vaccination and SARS-CoV-2 variants. Findings and limits, study-wide: Across vaccine and placebo recipients, the breadth of non-spike TCRs was similar. After vaccination, reports described spike-specific CD8+ and CD4+ T cell responses as showing substantial breadth.

After removal of 6 bases from V and 10 bases from J, the junction contained 6 bases not matched to a gene. The CDR3 totals 11 residues. Germline V gene sequence: CDR1 DFQATT, CDR2 SNEGSKA (reference sequence). Only in-frame clones appear in the TCRdb table, and some are missing; sequencing was by immunoSEQ multiplex PCR. The sample has around 350,000 clones, about 91% seen once; the top ten hold roughly 3.9%. Comment on this clone: Its antigen is undetermined.

The sequence derives from a human donor who had recovered from COVID-19. The V call is TRBV20-1, the J call TRBJ2-1; TRBD2 agrees at 7 bases. Sequenced here: peripheral blood, sampled after recovery from COVID-19. CDR3: CSASKLAEQFF. CDR3 DNA: TGCAGTGCGAGTAAACTAGCGGAGCAGTTCTTC.